These T cell receptor beta chains were read from a single sample in a study of blood T cell repertoires in COVID-19. Measured with immunoSEQ multiplex PCR; TCRdb has only the in-frame clones, and not every one. The sample carries tens of thousands of clones, 75% to 85% recorded once. Source material: peripheral blood. All receptors derive from an older man with active COVID-19. The CDR3 runs from the conserved cysteine through the conserved F or W.

V gene	J gene	CDR3 protein
TRBV6-6	TRBJ1-6	CASSSQGHNSPLHF
TRBV15	TRBJ2-1	CATSRDFTYNEQFF
TRBV19	TRBJ2-3	CASLPTGKSTDTQYF
TRBV4-2	TRBJ1-6	CASSQGGGSMDSPLHF
TRBV18	TRBJ1-6	CASSPDSGPHAYNSPLHF
TRBV7-2	TRBJ2-1	CASSAWERGSYNEQFF
TRBV6-4	TRBJ2-1	CASSAQRGGSYNEQFF
TRBV9	TRBJ2-3	CASSAGPGQSTDTQYF
TRBV5-6	TRBJ1-1	CASSLYYSTEAFF
TRBV29-1	TRBJ2-1	CSSAGSSDGQFF
TRBV4-3	TRBJ1-1	CASSQDAGWLNTEAFF
TRBV12-3/TRBV12-4	TRBJ2-1	CASRGHGRNEQFF
TRBV5-1	TRBJ2-3	CASSYSGGAIGDTQYF
TRBV21-1	TRBJ2-6	CASSTRQSSGANVLTF
TRBV6-4	TRBJ1-1	CASSEMGGTEAFF
TRBV6-6	TRBJ1-2	CASSYARGLSGYTF
TRBV11-3	TRBJ2-3	CASSLVGRDTQYF
TRBV11-2	TRBJ2-7	CASSTGLAGGVGLYF
TRBV27	TRBJ2-2	CASSLRDRGLGGELFF
TRBV20-1	TRBJ2-7	CSARRVQQYF
TRBV5-4	TRBJ2-5	CASSLLRGQGETQYF
TRBV19	TRBJ1-1	CASSNRASNTEAFF